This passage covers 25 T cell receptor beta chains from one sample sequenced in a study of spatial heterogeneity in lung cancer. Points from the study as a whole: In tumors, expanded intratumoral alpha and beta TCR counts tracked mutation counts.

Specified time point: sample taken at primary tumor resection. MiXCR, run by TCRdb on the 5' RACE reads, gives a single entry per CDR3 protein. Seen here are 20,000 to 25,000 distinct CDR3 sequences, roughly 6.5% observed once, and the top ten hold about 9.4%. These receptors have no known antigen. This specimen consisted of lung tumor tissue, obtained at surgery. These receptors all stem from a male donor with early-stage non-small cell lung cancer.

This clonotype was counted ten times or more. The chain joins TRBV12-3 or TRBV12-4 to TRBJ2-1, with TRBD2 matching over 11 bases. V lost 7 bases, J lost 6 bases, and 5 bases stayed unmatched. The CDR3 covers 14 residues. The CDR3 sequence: CASIGTSGVNEQFF. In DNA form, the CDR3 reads TGTGCCAGCATAGGGACTAGCGGAGTCAATGAGCAGTTCTTC.

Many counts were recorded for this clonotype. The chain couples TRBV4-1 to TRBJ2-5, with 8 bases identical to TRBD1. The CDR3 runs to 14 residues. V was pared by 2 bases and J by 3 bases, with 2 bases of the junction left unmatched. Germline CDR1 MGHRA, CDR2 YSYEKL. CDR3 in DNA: TGCGCCAGCAGCCAACCGGACAGGGAAGAGACCCAGTACTTC. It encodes CASSQPDREETQYF.

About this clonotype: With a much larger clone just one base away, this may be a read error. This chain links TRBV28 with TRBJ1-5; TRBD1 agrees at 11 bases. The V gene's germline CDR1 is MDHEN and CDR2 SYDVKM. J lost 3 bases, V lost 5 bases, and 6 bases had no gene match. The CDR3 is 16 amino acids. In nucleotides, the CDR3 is TGTGCCAGCAGTGCCAGGACAGGGGGCCTCAATCAGCCCCAGCATTTT. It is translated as CASSARTGGLNQPQHF.

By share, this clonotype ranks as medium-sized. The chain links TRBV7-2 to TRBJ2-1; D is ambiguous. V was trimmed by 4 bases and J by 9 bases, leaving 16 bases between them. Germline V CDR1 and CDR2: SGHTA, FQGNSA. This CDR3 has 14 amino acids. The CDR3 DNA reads TGTGCCAGCAGCTCTAATCCTGCCCTCGGTGAGCAGTTCTTC. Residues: CASSSNPALGEQFF.

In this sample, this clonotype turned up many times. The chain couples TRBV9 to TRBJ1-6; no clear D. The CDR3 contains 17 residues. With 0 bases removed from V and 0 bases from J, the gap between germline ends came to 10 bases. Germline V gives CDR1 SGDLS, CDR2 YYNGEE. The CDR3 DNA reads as TGTGCCAGCAGCGTAGAGGGAGGGAGCTCCTATAATTCACCCCTCCACTTT. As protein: CASSVEGGSSYNSPLHF. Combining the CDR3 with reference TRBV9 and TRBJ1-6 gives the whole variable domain DSGVTQTPKHLITATGQRVTLRCSPRSGDLSVYWYQQSLDQGLQFLIQYYNGEERAKGNILERFSAQQFPDLHSELNLSSLELGDSALYFCASSVEGGSSYNSPLHFGNGTRLTVT.

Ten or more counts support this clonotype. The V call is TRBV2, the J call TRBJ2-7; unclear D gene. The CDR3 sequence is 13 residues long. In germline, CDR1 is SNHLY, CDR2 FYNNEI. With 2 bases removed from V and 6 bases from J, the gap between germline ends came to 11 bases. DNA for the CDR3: TGTGCCAGCAGTGAAAATTACTGGGGCGAGCAGTACTTC. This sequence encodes CASSENYWGEQYF.

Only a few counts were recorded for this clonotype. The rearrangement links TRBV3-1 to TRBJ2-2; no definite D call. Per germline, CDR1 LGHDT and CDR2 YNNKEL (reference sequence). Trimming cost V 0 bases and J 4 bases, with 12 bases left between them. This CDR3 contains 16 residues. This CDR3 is CASSQEAMSGTGELFF. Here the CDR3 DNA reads TGTGCCAGCAGCCAAGAAGCCATGAGTGGCACCGGGGAGCTGTTTTTT.

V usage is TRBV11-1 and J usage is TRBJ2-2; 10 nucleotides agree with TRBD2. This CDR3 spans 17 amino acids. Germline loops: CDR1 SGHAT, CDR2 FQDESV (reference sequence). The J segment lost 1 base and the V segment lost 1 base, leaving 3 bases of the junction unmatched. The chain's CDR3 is CASSLGTSGLNTGELFF. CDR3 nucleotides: TGTGCCAGCAGCTTAGGGACTAGCGGATTGAACACCGGGGAGCTGTTTTTT.

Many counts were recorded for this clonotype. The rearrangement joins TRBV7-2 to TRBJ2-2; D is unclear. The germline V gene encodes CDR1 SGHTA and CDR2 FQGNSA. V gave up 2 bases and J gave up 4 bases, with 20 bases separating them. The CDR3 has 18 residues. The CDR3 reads CASSLRAASAMSTGELFF. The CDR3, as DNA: TGTGCCAGCAGCTTAAGGGCTGCTTCAGCAATGAGCACCGGGGAGCTGTTTTTT.

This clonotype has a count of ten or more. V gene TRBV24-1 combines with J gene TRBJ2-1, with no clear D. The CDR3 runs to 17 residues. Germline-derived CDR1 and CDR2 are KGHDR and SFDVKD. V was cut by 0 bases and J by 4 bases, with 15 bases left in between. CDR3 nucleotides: TGTGCCACCAGTGATTTGGATCCGGATTTGGGGTACAATGAGCAGTTCTTC. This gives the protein CATSDLDPDLGYNEQFF.

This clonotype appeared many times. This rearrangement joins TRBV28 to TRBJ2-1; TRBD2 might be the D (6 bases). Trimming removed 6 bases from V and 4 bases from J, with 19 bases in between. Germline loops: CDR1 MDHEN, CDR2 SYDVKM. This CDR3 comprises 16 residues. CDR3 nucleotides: TGTGCCAGCAGCTTCTTTCGGGGGTCGGGTTACAATGAGCAGTTCTTC. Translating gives CASSFFRGSGYNEQFF. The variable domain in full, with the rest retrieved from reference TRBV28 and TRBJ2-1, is DVKVTQSSRYLVKRTGEKVFLECVQDMDHENMFWYRQDPGLGLRLIYFSYDVKMKEKGDIPEGYSVSREKKERFSLILESASTNQTSMYLCASSFFRGSGYNEQFFGPGTRLTVL.

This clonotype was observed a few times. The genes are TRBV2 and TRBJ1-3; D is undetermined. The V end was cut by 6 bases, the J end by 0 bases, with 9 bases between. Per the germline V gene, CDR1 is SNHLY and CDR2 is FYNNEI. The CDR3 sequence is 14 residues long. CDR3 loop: CASSAAFSGNTIYF. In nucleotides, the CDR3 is TGTGCCAGCAGCGCGGCGTTCTCTGGAAACACCATATATTTT.

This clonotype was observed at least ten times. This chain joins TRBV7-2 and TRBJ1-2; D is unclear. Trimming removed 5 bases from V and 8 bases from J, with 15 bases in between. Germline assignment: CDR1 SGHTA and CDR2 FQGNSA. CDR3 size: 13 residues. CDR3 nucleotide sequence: TGTGCCAGCAGCCCCTCTAAAAAGAGGGGCTACACCTTC. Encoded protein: CASSPSKKRGYTF.

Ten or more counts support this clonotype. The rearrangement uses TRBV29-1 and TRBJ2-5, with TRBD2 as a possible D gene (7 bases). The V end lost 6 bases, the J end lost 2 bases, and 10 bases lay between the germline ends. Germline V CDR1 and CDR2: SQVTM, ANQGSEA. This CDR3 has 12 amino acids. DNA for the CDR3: TGCAGCGTCAGGGGAGGGCAAGAGACCCAGTACTTC. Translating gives CSVRGGQETQYF.

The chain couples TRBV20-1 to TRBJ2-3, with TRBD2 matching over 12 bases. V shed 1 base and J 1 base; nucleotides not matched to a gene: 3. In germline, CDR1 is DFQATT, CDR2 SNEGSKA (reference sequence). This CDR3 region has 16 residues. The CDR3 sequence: CSARVWTSGGTDTQYF. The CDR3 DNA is TGCAGTGCTAGAGTATGGACTAGCGGGGGCACAGATACGCAGTATTTT.

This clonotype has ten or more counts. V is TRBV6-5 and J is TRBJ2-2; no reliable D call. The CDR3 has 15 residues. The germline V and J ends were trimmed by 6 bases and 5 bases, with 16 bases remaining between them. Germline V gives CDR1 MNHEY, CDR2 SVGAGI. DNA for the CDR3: TGTGCCAGCAGGCTTCACCCTATGGGAACCGGGGAGCTGTTTTTT. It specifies CASRLHPMGTGELFF.

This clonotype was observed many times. The CDR3 nucleotides are TGTGCCAGCAGCCGGGACGTGTACAATCAGCCCCAGCATTTT. Amino acid sequence: CASSRDVYNQPQHF. The rearrangement uses TRBV7-9 and TRBJ1-5, with TRBD1 as a possible D gene (5 bases). The CDR3 is 14 amino acids. V gave up 5 bases and J gave up 3 bases, with 11 bases separating them. The germline gives CDR1 SEHNR, CDR2 FQNEAQ (reference sequence).

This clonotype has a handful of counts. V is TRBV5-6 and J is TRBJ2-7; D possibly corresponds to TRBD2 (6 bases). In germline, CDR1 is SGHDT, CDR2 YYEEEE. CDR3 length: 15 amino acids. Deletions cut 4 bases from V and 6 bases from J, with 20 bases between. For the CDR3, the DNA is TGTGCCAGCAGCGGGGTCGCCGGGACCGGGGGCGAGCAGTACTTC. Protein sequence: CASSGVAGTGGEQYF. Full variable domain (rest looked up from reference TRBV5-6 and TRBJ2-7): DAGVTQSPTHLIKTRGQQVTLRCSPKSGHDTVSWYQQALGQGPQFIFQYYEEEERQRGNFPDRFSGHQFPNYSSELNVNALLLGDSALYLCASSGVAGTGGEQYFGPGTRLTVT.

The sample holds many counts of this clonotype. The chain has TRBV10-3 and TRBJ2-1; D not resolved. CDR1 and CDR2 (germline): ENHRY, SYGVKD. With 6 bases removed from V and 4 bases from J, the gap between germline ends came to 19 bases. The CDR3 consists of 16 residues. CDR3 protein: CAISNGPSQDYNEQFF. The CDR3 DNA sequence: TGTGCCATCAGCAACGGGCCGAGCCAGGATTACAATGAGCAGTTCTTC.

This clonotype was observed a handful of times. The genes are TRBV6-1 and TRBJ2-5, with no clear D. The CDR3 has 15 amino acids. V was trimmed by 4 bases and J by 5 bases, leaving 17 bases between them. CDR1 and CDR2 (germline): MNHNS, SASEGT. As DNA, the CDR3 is TGTGCCAGCAGTGTGACGACCCTCAGGATGGAGACCCAGTACTTC. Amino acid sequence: CASSVTTLRMETQYF.

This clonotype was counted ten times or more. DNA for the CDR3: TGTGCCAGCAGCCCCCGACAGGGATCTGGAAACACCATATATTTT. This translates into CASSPRQGSGNTIYF. This chain connects TRBV7-2 to TRBJ1-3; 7 bases line up with TRBD1. Losses at the gene ends were 5 bases for V and 1 base for J; bases not matched to a gene: 5. From germline, CDR1 is SGHTA and CDR2 FQGNSA. The CDR3 runs to 15 residues.

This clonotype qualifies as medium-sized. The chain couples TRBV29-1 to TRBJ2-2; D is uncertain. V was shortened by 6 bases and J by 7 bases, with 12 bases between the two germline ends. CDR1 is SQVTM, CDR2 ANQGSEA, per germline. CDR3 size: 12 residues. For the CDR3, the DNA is TGCAGCGTCGTCTTGAGCCTCGGGGAGCTGTTTTTT. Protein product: CSVVLSLGELFF.

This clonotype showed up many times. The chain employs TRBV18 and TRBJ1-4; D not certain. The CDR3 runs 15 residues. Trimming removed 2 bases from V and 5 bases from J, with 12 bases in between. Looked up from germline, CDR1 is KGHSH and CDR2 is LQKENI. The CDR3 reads CASSPDGLSNEKLFF. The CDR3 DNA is TGTGCCAGCTCACCAGACGGGCTTTCAAATGAAAAACTGTTTTTT.

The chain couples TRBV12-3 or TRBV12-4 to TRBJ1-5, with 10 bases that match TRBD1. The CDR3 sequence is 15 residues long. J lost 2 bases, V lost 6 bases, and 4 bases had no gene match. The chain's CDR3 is CASRLTGGGNQPQHF. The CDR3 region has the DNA TGTGCCAGCAGGCTGACAGGGGGCGGCAATCAGCCCCAGCATTTT.

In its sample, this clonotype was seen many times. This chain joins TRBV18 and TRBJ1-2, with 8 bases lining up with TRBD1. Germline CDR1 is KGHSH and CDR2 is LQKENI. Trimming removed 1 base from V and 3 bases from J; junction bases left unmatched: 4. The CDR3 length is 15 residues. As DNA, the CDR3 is TGTGCCAGCTCACCACGAACAGGGGGGGACTATGGCTACACCTTC. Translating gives CASSPRTGGDYGYTF.